This T cell receptor (beta chain) was recorded in a study of T cell responses to AZD1222 COVID-19 vaccine. The study, taken as a whole, reports: Targeting of unmutated variant regions was reportedly seen in nearly half of spike-specific TCRs. The study sampled repertoires only after the peak T cell response. White British people made up most donors, females outnumbered males, and clonal diversity was possibly underestimated.

The method was immunoSEQ multiplex PCR; TCRdb's version includes in-frame clones alone and lacks a portion of them. The sample lists 100,000 to 120,000 clones, roughly 82% occurring once. The V end lost 3 bases, the J end lost 4 bases, and 19 bases lay between the germline ends. Germline V gene data show CDR1 as SGHDT and CDR2 as YYEEEE. The CDR3 covers 16 residues. As for this clone: Antigen unknown.

The genes are TRBV5-6 and TRBJ1-2, with D hard to call. The origin of this receptor is an adult in good health. This specimen was peripheral blood, taken on day 0 of AZD1222 vaccination. DNA of the CDR3: TGTGCCAGCAGCTGGCAGTCGTGGAGGGCTGGCTATGGCTACACCTTC. Its translation: CASSWQSWRAGYGYTF.